This T cell receptor beta chain was sequenced during a study of cytomegalovirus exposure and HLA in healthy donors (TCRdb year 2017). With respect to the entire study: In an earlier analysis of under 600 of the donors, 276 Gb of sequence data and 90 million to 120 million unique TCR beta sequences from 150 million to 200 million T cells were reported. An early release covering roughly 640 HLA-typed donors comprised 250 to 350 gigabases of sequencing data and around 80 million unique TCR sequences. Among the approximately 400 genotyped donors, approximately 76% belonged to the genetic ancestry cluster associated with self-reported Caucasian donors. The study was designed to test whether signatures of past pathogen exposure could be identified by cataloging public T cell receptors. The study used immunosequencing to profile the T cell repertoires of 666 subjects and linked those repertoires to cytomegalovirus serostatus. Besides the first cohort of around 670 subjects, a separate validation cohort made up of about 120 different subjects was used. To predict cytomegalovirus infection status, the study combined high-throughput TCR immunosequencing, statistical association of individual TCRs with disease status, and machine learning. A later analysis re-analyzed previously published TCR beta repertoires from hundreds of donors and added high-resolution HLA genotyping to study TCR occurrence patterns. Rather than drawing on any new phenotypic data, the later analysis identified candidate immune exposures from TCR beta sequences and the way those sequences occurred across donors. To decide whether each TCR beta V gene segment behaved as functional or pseudogenic, an earlier analysis of some 580 of the donors relied on high-throughput TCR beta sequencing. Donor age, sex, ethnicity and CMV serostatus were compiled together with the repertoire data. In a later genetic analysis, genome-wide SNP genotypes for about 65% of the roughly 670 donors were used, and that subset was treated as a discovery cohort. Every discovery cohort repertoire had been produced on one sequencing platform. HLA typing covered class I and class II loci at four-digit resolution. The number of typed donors differed by locus: roughly 620-640 for A, B, C, DRB1 and DQB1; 522 for DQA1; about 600 for DPA1; and roughly 450 for DPB1. About five DR-DQ haplotypes were handled as single units for association and clustering because linkage in the cohort was strong. Across under 500 genotyped donors of the cohort, an average of roughly 230,000 unique TCR beta nucleotide sequences per donor were sequenced, and approximately 17% of those sequences were non-productive. The investigation overall reported the following: In vitro tests confirmed that a few of the cytomegalovirus-associated TCR beta chains recognize cytomegalovirus antigens. Because some donors lacked HLA typing at each locus, the association tests relied only on the typed subset. Linkage disequilibrium might explain the correlated functional status among segregating V segments, but an unknown experimental factor could not be ruled out. The sequencing pipeline was judged likely to have produced a cluster of highly shared sequence variants as a technical artifact. Because counts were too low, 15 to 20 rarely observed V segments, including chromosome 9 orphons, were excluded from the earlier analysis of some 540 of the donors. Presence/absence analyses assumed roughly uniform sequencing depth across donors, an assumption that may not hold. According to a later genetic analysis, donors in an Asian-associated ancestry cluster had fewer N-insertions in productive TCRs than the approximately 700-donor mean. When HLA alleles, especially DR and DQ, strongly co-occurred, TCR associations were difficult to assign to individual alleles. According to a later analysis, parvovirus B19, influenza, CMV and Epstein-Barr virus appeared linked to several top co-occurrence clusters. In an earlier analysis of a few hundred of the donors, most TCR beta V segments were observed in productive rearrangements about 87% or about 30% of the time, broadly matching IMGT annotations. Across donors, most TCR sequences were observed very rarely, whereas some public TCRs were present in many individuals. The 87-base-pair reads could not distinguish some IMGT-functional V segments, including TRBV6-2 and TRBV6-3, so those segments were excluded. A further reported finding was that TCR beta sequences accurately predicted the HLA-A and HLA-B alleles for most subjects in the first cohort. The study gave a list of 150 to 200 TCR beta chains associated with cytomegalovirus. Cytomegalovirus status was reported to be diagnosed by the classifier with high specificity and sensitivity in both the original and validation cohorts. An association between a missense DCLRE1C variant and V-gene and J-gene trimming of TCR beta chains was found in a later genetic analysis and replicated in an independent cohort. Compared with equally common non-associated chains, HLA-associated TCR beta chains in a later analysis were more clonally expanded and had lower generation probabilities. At a false discovery rate of 0.05, a later analysis linked around 17,000 TCR beta sequences to specific HLA alleles. In a later analysis, the rate of TCR association differed among HLA loci, with DRB1 alleles having the most associated TCRs and HLA-C alleles having the fewest. In a later analysis, most CMV-associated TCR beta chains were found to appear HLA-restricted, with HLA associations seemingly driven largely by CMV exposure. This cohort had only TCR beta chains sequenced, and the lack of alpha or paired-chain data limited which features could be detected. The only immune exposure information available for the cohort was CMV serostatus. The authors suggested that the approach could potentially be extended to other disease states and immunological phenotypes.

Note on this clone: Its antigen has not been determined. Base qualities are not at hand, and no much larger clone is one base apart.

The cohort was made up of approximately 670 healthy bone marrow donors. At the time of sampling, all cohort members were nominally healthy, though unrecorded immune exposures were likely present. The donor tested CMV seropositive and was one of the 289 seropositive cohort members. A peripheral blood sample was collected from each donor, and TCR beta sequencing was performed on peripheral blood mononuclear cells. Genomic DNA extraction from the blood cell samples was performed with the Qiagen DNeasy Blood Extraction Kit. Receptors were amplified or captured by the immunoSEQ multiplex PCR assay. For the multiplex PCR, a mixture combining 60 forward primers for TCR Vbeta segments and 13 reverse primers for TCR Jbeta segments was used. Amplification of the CDR3 region of rearranged TCR beta genes was performed with a multiplex PCR assay on genomic DNA. On the Illumina HiSeq System, the amplified TCR beta libraries were sequenced as 87-base-pair reads. The paper's processing steps were these. In a later analysis, 77 million or so unique TCR beta chains were counted across the approximately 620 repertoires, and approximately 9.9 million of these chains were shared by at least two donors. To remove PCR and sequencing errors, raw reads were error-corrected and collapsed into unique sequences using a nearest-neighbor algorithm that merged closely related sequences. To assign V, D and J gene segments, CDR3 sequences were aligned to IMGT reference sequences. For a sequence to be retained, a match of at least six nucleotides was required to both a V gene segment and a J gene segment. Rearrangements were classified as productive when the CDR3 lacked stop codons and remained in frame with V and J, and all other rearrangements were classified as non-productive. CDR3 was defined by IMGT convention, running from the second conserved V-encoded cysteine to the conserved J-encoded phenylalanine. The earlier analysis of about 610 of the donors excluded any sequence lacking an unambiguous match to a single V gene segment. In an earlier analysis of approximately 550 of the donors, V segments were called functional above 56.7% productive rearrangements and were called segregating when the between-donor standard deviation exceeded 5%. A statistical classification framework was built to diagnose cytomegalovirus status from the catalog of TCR beta chain sequences. In a later analysis, V and J genes were assigned by comparing TCR nucleotide sequences against IMGT/GENE-DB human TR gene sequences. In a later analysis, CDR3 sequences and most-parsimonious VDJ recombination scenarios were assigned using the TCRdist pipeline. A later analysis defined each TCR beta chain by its CDR3 amino acid sequence plus V-gene family, and excluded reads lacking a unique V-gene family. In a later analysis, approximately 590 highly shared, low-generation-probability nucleotide sequences were removed to address suspected cross-contamination and a sequencing artifact. For each public chain, a later analysis derived a clonal expansion index from normalized ranks of inferred template counts within each repertoire. Generation probabilities in a later analysis came from a VDJ recombination model fitted to out-of-frame rearrangements, and those results were checked against IGoR. A later analysis scored TCR-TCR, TCR-HLA and TCR-CMV co-occurrence with hypergeometric tests, applying a repertoire-size bias correction to TCR pairs. A later analysis estimated false discovery rates by permuting HLA or CMV assignments 20 times. In a later analysis, co-occurring TCRs were grouped with DBSCAN, and TCRdist sequence similarity was added when clustering was performed within HLA-allele-positive subsets. For co-occurrence clustering, repertoires with fewer than 30,000 or more than 120,000 public chains were excluded, along with five or six repertoires with anomalous nucleotide sharing. TCRdb holds this immuneACCESS table with in-frame rearrangements only. Some clones are missing; in checked studies, unresolved V genes explain under half, and the rest has no known cause. V, J and clone size derive from that table, while D and trimming were established from the DNA sequence. The sample includes tens of thousands of clones, with 72% observed a single time. In total, the top ten clones hold roughly 12% of the sample.

A distance of 12 bases separates the germline ends of V and J, which lose 4 bases and 3 bases respectively. The CDR3 sequence holds 14 residues, the cysteine and phenylalanine included. Just CDR3 DNA is preserved here, 42 bases in frame from base 1. The germline V gene (reference sequence) supplies CDR1 MNHNY and CDR2 SVGAGI. The sequenced sample was PBMCs. The V gene is TRBV6-6 and the J gene is TRBJ2-5; a confident D gene designation cannot be given. The origin of this receptor is a woman in her thirties or forties in good health and CMV-seropositive. The CDR3 region: CASSSTDGEETQYF. The DNA sequence is given as TGTGCCAGCAGTTCAACAGACGGTGAAGAGACCCAGTACTTC.